The 29 T cell receptor beta chains below all came from one sample that was sequenced in a study of blood T cell repertoires in COVID-19. Clones were sequenced by immunoSEQ multiplex PCR, and TCRdb holds only the in-frame ones, with some missing. The sample shows approximately 280,000 clones, around nine tenths of them seen only once. The sequencing input was PBMCs or T cells enriched from blood (not recorded which). The receptors here all came from a woman between 18 and 29 years old who had recovered from COVID-19.

The chain joins TRBV28 to TRBJ1-2; no firm D call. With 6 bases removed from V and 3 bases from J, the gap between germline ends came to 11 bases. CDR3 length: 13 amino acids. Germline-derived CDR1 and CDR2 are MDHEN and SYDVKM. The CDR3: CASSVVTDYGYTF. CDR3 nucleotides: TGTGCCAGCAGCGTCGTAACTGACTATGGCTACACCTTC.

The CDR3 region has the DNA TGTGCCAGCAGCGACCATGGGACAGGTAACACCGGGGAGCTGTTTTTT. Translated, it gives CASSDHGTGNTGELFF. The chain combines TRBV9 with TRBJ2-2; 8 bases are shared with TRBD1. The V segment lost 3 bases and the J segment 2 bases; nucleotides outside the gene matches: 6. Per germline, CDR1 SGDLS and CDR2 YYNGEE. This CDR3 is built from 16 residues.

V is TRBV28 and J is TRBJ1-3; tentatively, D is TRBD1 (6 bases). V gave up 2 bases and J gave up 2 bases, with 22 bases separating them. The CDR3 runs 19 residues. The germline V gene has CDR1 MDHEN and CDR2 SYDVKM. The CDR3 protein is CASSLIGGAATITGNTIYF. CDR3 bases: TGTGCCAGCAGTTTAATTGGGGGGGCAGCTACGATCACTGGAAACACCATATATTTT.

This clone has just one count. The J gene is TRBJ2-7, the V gene TRBV11-2, with 7 bases aligning to TRBD1. CDR1 and CDR2 from the germline V gene are SGHAT and FQNNGV. Trimming at V came to 3 bases and at J to 6 bases, leaving 8 bases not matched to a gene. There are 14 residues in the CDR3. CDR3 DNA sequence: TGTGCCAGCAGCTTGGGCGTACAGGGGTCCGAGCAGTACTTC. The encoded protein is CASSLGVQGSEQYF.

V usage is TRBV5-5 and J usage is TRBJ1-1; the match to TRBD1 covers 9 bases. The CDR3 loop spans 14 amino acids. Germline loops: CDR1 SGHKS, CDR2 YYEKEE (reference sequence). V dropped 3 bases and J dropped 4; count of bases not matched to a gene: 4. CDR3 DNA: TGTGCCAGCAGCTACGGGGACAGGGCCACTGAAGCTTTCTTT. Amino acid sequence: CASSYGDRATEAFF. Supplemented by reference TRBV5-5 and TRBJ1-1, the full variable domain reads DAGVTQSPTHLIKTRGQQVTLRCSPISGHKSVSWYQQVLGQGPQFIFQYYEKEERGRGNFPDRFSARQFPNYSSELNVNALLLGDSALYLCASSYGDRATEAFFGQGTRLTVV.

The chain couples TRBV4-1 to TRBJ2-1; 9 bases are shared with TRBD2. The CDR3 extends over 15 amino acids. Germline V gene lookup returns CDR1 MGHRA and CDR2 YSYEKL. V lost 1 base and J lost 8; bases outside the gene matches: 6. The chain's CDR3 is CASSQGSGSLDEQFF. The CDR3 coding sequence is TGCGCCAGCAGCCAAGGTAGCGGGAGTCTCGATGAGCAGTTCTTC.

This clone was observed a single time. The chain carries TRBV11-3 and TRBJ2-1; unclear D gene. The CDR3 totals 15 residues. V lost 1 base, J lost 5 bases, and 12 bases lay in between. Germline CDR1 reads SGHNT; CDR2 reads YENEEA. The CDR3 region has the DNA TGTGCCAGCAGCTTAGGACATACCCGGCACAATGAGCAGTTCTTC. This translates into CASSLGHTRHNEQFF. Combining the CDR3 with reference TRBV11-3 and TRBJ2-1 gives the whole variable domain EAGVVQSPRYKIIEKKQPVAFWCNPISGHNTLYWYLQNLGQGPELLIRYENEEAVDDSQLPKDRFSAERLKGVDSTLKIQPAELGDSAVYLCASSLGHTRHNEQFFGPGTRLTVL.

This rearrangement joins TRBV6-5 to TRBJ1-2, with D perhaps TRBD1 (5 bases). This CDR3 has 14 amino acids. Deletions cut 6 bases from V and 4 bases from J, with 15 bases between. Germline V gene sequence: CDR1 MNHEY, CDR2 SVGAGI. CDR3 amino acids: CASSPRRDPYGYTF. The CDR3 DNA reads TGTGCCAGCAGCCCCAGGCGGGACCCCTATGGCTACACCTTC.

The rearrangement links TRBV7-3 to TRBJ1-4; D gene uncertain. Trimming took off 0 bases at V and 0 bases at J, with 5 bases between the two ends. Germline lookup yields CDR1 SGHTA and CDR2 FQGTGA. This CDR3 has 15 amino acids. This CDR3 is CASSLTRATNEKLFF. The DNA of the CDR3 is TGTGCCAGCAGCTTAACCCGAGCAACTAATGAAAAACTGTTTTTT.

CDR3: CASSPRGGETQYF. The CDR3 DNA reads TGTGCCAGCAGCCCAAGGGGGGGGGAGACCCAGTACTTC. The V call is TRBV3-1 (or the pseudogene TRBV3-2), the J call TRBJ2-5; D might be TRBD2 (7 bases). Germline lookup yields CDR1 LGHDT and CDR2 YNNKEL (reference sequence). The CDR3 covers 13 residues. Trimming cost V 4 bases and J 5 bases, with 11 bases left between them.

V is TRBV27 and J is TRBJ2-2, with 9 bases identical to TRBD2. Germline values: CDR1 MNHEY, CDR2 SMNVEV (reference sequence). Losses at the gene ends were 5 bases for V and 7 bases for J; bases not matched to a gene: 20. This CDR3 has 19 amino acids. This chain's CDR3 is CASSRSSGDLVIESGELFF. CDR3 nucleotide sequence: TGTGCCAGCAGTCGCTCTAGCGGGGACCTGGTGATAGAGAGCGGGGAGCTGTTTTTT.

This clone has a handful of counts. V and J are TRBV3-1 (or the pseudogene TRBV3-2) and TRBJ2-5; no reliable D call. Trimming took 4 bases from V and 0 from J, leaving 6 bases between them. The CDR3 loop spans 13 amino acids. Germline lookup yields CDR1 LGHDT and CDR2 YNNKEL (reference sequence). The CDR3: CASSPGYQETQYF. The CDR3 DNA sequence: TGTGCCAGCAGCCCAGGCTACCAAGAGACCCAGTACTTC.

The CDR3 is CASSLQGDTQYF. DNA for the CDR3: TGTGCCAGCAGCCTACAGGGAGATACGCAGTATTTT. The rearrangement uses TRBV7-8 and TRBJ2-3; D may be TRBD1 (6 bases). The V end was cut by 5 bases, the J end by 5 bases, with 8 bases between. The CDR3 has 12 amino acids. CDR1 is SGHVS and CDR2 is FQNEAQ in the germline V gene. The full variable domain, in which reference TRBV7-8 and TRBJ2-3 provide the parts outside the CDR3, is GAGVSQSPRYKVAKRGQDVALRCDPISGHVSLFWYQQALGQGPEFLTYFQNEAQLDKSGLPSDRFFAERPEGSVSTLKIQRTQQEDSAVYLCASSLQGDTQYFGPGTRLTVL.

In regard to this clone: Germline and junction disagree at one end, which may indicate a read error. V and J are TRBV4-1 and TRBJ1-4; tentative D call: TRBD1 (6 bases). The CDR3 runs to 16 residues. CDR1 and CDR2 (germline): MGHRA, YSYEKL. CDR3 in DNA: TGCGCCAGCAGCCAAGCAGCTGGGACAACAAATGAAAAACTGTTTTTT. Translation gives CASSQAAGTTNEKLFF.

The genes are TRBV13 and TRBJ2-3, with 8 bases aligning to TRBD2. Trimming took 4 bases from V and 3 from J; bases not matched to a gene: 12. CDR1 is PRHDT, CDR2 FYEKMQ, per germline (reference sequence). CDR3 length: 17 amino acids. The CDR3 DNA sequence: TGTGCCAGCAGCTCAACGCCGGGACTAGGGGGGACAGATACGCAGTATTTT. Amino acids: CASSSTPGLGGTDTQYF.

The rearrangement links TRBV27 to TRBJ2-3, with TRBD2 matching 13 bases. V gave up 1 base and J gave up 6 bases; unmatched junction bases: 10. CDR3 length: 18 amino acids. Germline CDR1 reads MNHEY; CDR2 reads SMNVEV (reference sequence). CDR3 residues: CASSLFSATSGRGDTQYF. The CDR3 DNA sequence: TGTGCCAGCAGTTTATTTTCCGCCACTAGCGGGAGGGGTGATACGCAGTATTTT.

The chain links TRBV11-2 to TRBJ1-6; D call uncertain. This CDR3 spans 12 amino acids. Germline V lookup: CDR1 SGHAT, CDR2 FQNNGV. The V end was cut by 5 bases, the J end by 14 bases, with 13 bases between. CDR3 coding DNA: TGTGCCAGCAGCCCCTCCAGTGACTCCCTCCACTTT. Protein product: CASSPSSDSLHF.

The chain joins TRBV6-5 to TRBJ2-7; 14 bases align to TRBD2. The CDR3 runs 15 residues. After removal of 4 bases from V and 2 bases from J, the junction contained 1 base not matched to a gene. CDR1 and CDR2 from the germline V gene are MNHEY and SVGAGI. This chain's CDR3 is CASSSTSGRAYEQYF. CDR3 bases: TGTGCCAGCAGTTCGACTAGCGGGAGGGCCTACGAGCAGTACTTC.

V and J are TRBV19 and TRBJ2-1; perhaps TRBD2 as D (6 bases). Germline assignment: CDR1 LNHDA and CDR2 SQIVND (reference sequence). The V end was cut by 1 base, the J end by 3 bases, with 10 bases between. The CDR3 has 15 amino acids. For the CDR3, the DNA is TGTGCCAGTAGTATAGGCGGGGCGAACTACAATGAGCAGTTCTTC. Translated: CASSIGGANYNEQFF.

The chain joins TRBV30 to TRBJ1-2; possible D gene TRBD1, 6 bases. The CDR3 sequence is 14 residues long. Between the trimmed V and J ends, which lost 2 bases and 0 bases, there was a span of 10 bases. Germline V gene sequence: CDR1 GTSNPN, CDR2 SVGIG (reference sequence). CDR3 amino acids: CAWSRGYTNYGYTF. The CDR3 bases are TGTGCCTGGAGTAGGGGGTACACTAACTATGGCTACACCTTC.

The chain couples TRBV7-2 to TRBJ2-3; 9 nucleotides match TRBD1. This CDR3 is built from 17 residues. V lost 1 base and J lost 1; bases outside the gene matches: 6. The V gene's germline CDR1 is SGHTA and CDR2 FQGNSA. DNA of the CDR3: TGTGCCAGCAGCTTAGACCCCGACAGGGGGGGCACAGATACGCAGTATTTT. Its translation is CASSLDPDRGGTDTQYF.

This chain links TRBV20-1 with TRBJ1-2, with unresolved D. Germline V lookup: CDR1 DFQATT, CDR2 SNEGSKA (reference sequence). The CDR3 length is 10 residues. The V gene lost 4 bases and the J gene lost 3 bases, with 3 bases spanning the gap. CDR3 bases: TGCAGTGCTATAGACTATGGCTACACCTTC. Translation: CSAIDYGYTF.

The CDR3, as DNA: TGTGCCAGCAGCCAACTCCCTACTAGCGGGGTTACCTACGAGCAGTACTTC. It yields the protein CASSQLPTSGVTYEQYF. The gene calls are TRBV3-1 (or the pseudogene TRBV3-2) and TRBJ2-7; 10 bases are shared with TRBD2. This CDR3 comprises 17 residues. Losses at the gene ends were 2 bases for V and 2 bases for J; bases not matched to a gene: 9. Per germline, CDR1 LGHDT and CDR2 YNNKEL (reference sequence).

The chain combines TRBV7-9 with TRBJ2-3; D might be TRBD1 (5 bases). Trimming pared 4 bases from V and 2 bases from J, leaving 13 bases between. In germline, CDR1 is SEHNR, CDR2 FQNEAQ (reference sequence). CDR3 length equals 15 residues. The CDR3 nucleotides are TGTGCCAGCAGCTCAGACAGAACGCTCACAGATACGCAGTATTTT. It codes for CASSSDRTLTDTQYF. Together with reference TRBV7-9 and TRBJ2-3, the CDR3 gives the full variable domain: DTGVSQNPRHKITKRGQNVTFRCDPISEHNRLYWYRQTLGQGPEFLTYFQNEAQLEKSRLLSDRFSAERPKGSFSTLEIQRTEQGDSAMYLCASSSDRTLTDTQYFGPGTRLTVL.

The rearrangement joins TRBV12-3 or TRBV12-4 to TRBJ1-2; TRBD1 matches at 9 bases. The CDR3 loop spans 13 amino acids. The V gene end was trimmed by 5 bases and the J gene end by 5 bases; junction bases not matched to a gene: 3. The CDR3 bases are TGTGCCAGCAGTCCCGGGACAGGGTATGGCTACACCTTC. Protein: CASSPGTGYGYTF.

This clone was seen more than once but under ten times. The chain is built from TRBV6-1 and TRBJ1-2; D is unclear. V lost 2 bases and J lost 3, with 7 bases in between. Looked up from germline, CDR1 is MNHNS and CDR2 is SASEGT. The CDR3 is 13 amino acids. CDR3 in amino acids: CASSERGDYGYTF. Written as DNA, the CDR3 is TGTGCCAGCAGTGAACGGGGAGACTATGGCTACACCTTC.

The chain carries TRBV19 and TRBJ2-2; perhaps TRBD2 as D (5 bases). Trimming took off 2 bases at V and 5 bases at J, with 15 bases between the two ends. In germline, CDR1 is LNHDA, CDR2 SQIVND (reference sequence). The CDR3 runs 16 residues. The CDR3 DNA reads as TGTGCCAGTAGTATAAATTTGAGGGAGCGGACCGGGGAGCTGTTTTTT. It encodes CASSINLRERTGELFF.

This sequence joins TRBV5-6 and TRBJ1-6; D not certain. There are 16 residues in the CDR3. Germline CDR1 SGHDT, CDR2 YYEEEE. Trimming removed 0 bases from V and 7 bases from J, with 14 bases in between. The CDR3 sequence is CASSLEHPEGNSPLHF. CDR3 nucleotides: TGTGCCAGCAGCTTGGAACACCCGGAGGGAAATTCACCCCTCCACTTT.

CDR3 sequence: CAWSVQQNTEAFF. DNA for the CDR3: TGTGCCTGGAGTGTACAGCAGAACACTGAAGCTTTCTTT. The rearrangement joins TRBV30 to TRBJ1-1; no clear D. V dropped 0 bases and J dropped 1 base, with 6 bases sitting between them. The CDR3 runs to 13 residues. CDR1 GTSNPN and CDR2 SVGIG come from the germline V gene (reference sequence). Drawing the rest from reference TRBV30 and TRBJ1-1, the complete variable domain is SQTIHQWPATLVQPVGSPLSLECTVEGTSNPNLYWYRQAAGRGLQLLFYSVGIGQISSEVPQNLSASRPQDRQFILSSKKLLLSDSGFYLCAWSVQQNTEAFFGQGTRLTVV.